The 23 T cell receptor beta chains below all came from one sample that was sequenced in a study of long-term antiretroviral therapy in people with HIV. Survey level was the resolution at which the v3.0 immunoSEQ assay ran. TCRdb keeps only in-frame clones here, not all; method: immunoSEQ multiplex PCR. The repertoire includes tens of thousands of clones, around three quarters of them detected once, and just under 9.5% sits in the top ten. Material: unsorted PBMCs, obtained 4.1 years after starting antiretroviral therapy. All receptors derive from a woman aged 40 to 49 with HIV.

The gene calls are TRBV11-2 and TRBJ2-5; D may be TRBD2 (7 bases). Deletions cut 6 bases from V and 5 bases from J, with 16 bases between. This CDR3 comprises 14 residues. Per germline, CDR1 SGHAT and CDR2 FQNNGV. Here the CDR3 reads CASRTAGAIETQYF. The DNA for the CDR3 is TGTGCCAGCAGGACCGCGGGGGCTATTGAGACCCAGTACTTC.

This clone was seen once. The V gene is TRBV19, the J gene TRBJ2-3; D not resolved. This CDR3 has 17 residues. Germline V gene data show CDR1 as LNHDA and CDR2 as SQIVND (reference sequence). The V end was cut by 3 bases, the J end by 1 base, with 17 bases between. CDR3 DNA sequence: TGTGCCAGTAGTATTCGGCCACAAGGACCCCGCACAGATACGCAGTATTTT. It yields the protein CASSIRPQGPRTDTQYF.

This clone was seen once. The J gene is TRBJ1-2, the V gene TRBV6-5; 11 nucleotides line up with TRBD1. The germline gives CDR1 MNHEY, CDR2 SVGAGI. This CDR3 comprises 15 residues. With V trimmed by 2 bases and J by 2 bases, 1 base remained unmatched. In DNA form, the CDR3 reads TGTGCCAGCAGTTACCGGGACAGGGGGAACTATGGCTACACCTTC. This codes for CASSYRDRGNYGYTF.

The J gene is TRBJ1-3, the V gene TRBV7-2, with D tentatively TRBD1 (6 bases). CDR1 SGHTA and CDR2 FQGNSA come from the germline V gene. The V end lost 4 bases, the J end lost 0 bases, and 13 bases lay between the germline ends. There are 16 residues in the CDR3. CDR3 sequence (DNA): TGTGCCAGCAGCTCGGGGGGGGCAACCTCTGGAAACACCATATATTTT. It yields the protein CASSSGGATSGNTIYF. The full variable domain, rest sourced from reference TRBV7-2 and TRBJ1-3, is GAGVSQSPSNKVTEKGKDVELRCDPISGHTALYWYRQSLGQGLEFLIYFQGNSAPDKSGLPSDRFSAERTGGSVSTLTIQRTQQEDSAVYLCASSSGGATSGNTIYFGEGSWLTVV.

The V and J genes are TRBV6-4 and TRBJ2-2; 8 positions agree with TRBD1. The CDR3 loop spans 16 amino acids. Per the germline V gene, CDR1 is MRHNA and CDR2 is SNTAGT. The V segment lost 2 bases and the J segment 6 bases; nucleotides outside the gene matches: 8. Written as DNA, the CDR3 is TGTGCCAGCAGTGACCTAGGACAGGGTGTTGCCGGGGAGCTGTTTTTT. As protein: CASSDLGQGVAGELFF.

This chain links TRBV9 with TRBJ2-7, with D hard to call. The CDR3 runs 14 residues. Germline-derived CDR1 and CDR2 are SGDLS and YYNGEE. Trimming shortened V by 4 bases and J by 3 bases, and 14 bases separated the two germline ends. The CDR3 nucleotides are TGTGCCAGCAGCACAGAGTCGGCAGTCTACGAGCAGTACTTC. Translating gives CASSTESAVYEQYF.

The chain uses TRBV7-9 and TRBJ2-3; 9 bases are a match to TRBD2. This CDR3 spans 17 amino acids. CDR1 is SEHNR, CDR2 FQNEAQ, per germline (reference sequence). After removal of 3 bases from V and 5 bases from J, the junction contained 12 bases not matched to a gene. The CDR3: CASSFLAGRSTLDTQYF. DNA of the CDR3: TGTGCCAGCAGCTTCCTAGCGGGGAGGAGCACATTAGATACGCAGTATTTT.

The genes are TRBV9 and TRBJ2-3; D tentatively reads TRBD1 or TRBD2 (6 bases each). The CDR3 is made up of 14 amino acids. V was cut by 0 bases and J by 3 bases, with 8 bases left in between. Germline V gene data show CDR1 as SGDLS and CDR2 as YYNGEE. CDR3 bases: TGTGCCAGCAGCGTAGGGAGGGGGACAGATACGCAGTATTTT. This gives the protein CASSVGRGTDTQYF.

The chain couples TRBV27 to TRBJ1-2; 10 bases are a match to TRBD1. The CDR3 is 15 residues long. V lost 6 bases, J lost 4 bases, and 8 bases stayed unmatched. CDR1 and CDR2 from the germline V gene are MNHEY and SMNVEV (reference sequence). The CDR3 region is CASRSGQGIFYGYTF. CDR3 sequence (DNA): TGTGCCAGCAGATCGGGACAGGGGATTTTCTATGGCTACACCTTC.

The rearrangement joins TRBV11-3 to TRBJ2-7; tentatively, D is TRBD1 or TRBD2 (5 bases each). Germline CDR1 and CDR2: SGHNT and YENEEA. This CDR3 region has 14 residues. Trimming shortened V by 5 bases and J by 3 bases, and 14 bases separated the two germline ends. This CDR3 reads CASSTGTPLYEQYF. In nucleotides, the CDR3 is TGTGCCAGCAGCACCGGGACGCCACTCTACGAGCAGTACTTC.

In this sample, this clone turned up a few times. The chain joins TRBV11-2 to TRBJ2-7; D gene unclear. The CDR3 runs to 15 residues. The germline V gene encodes CDR1 SGHAT and CDR2 FQNNGV. The V end was cut by 1 base, the J end by 2 bases, with 12 bases between. The CDR3 protein is CASSLAQAGAYEQYF. CDR3 in DNA: TGTGCCAGCAGCTTAGCTCAGGCTGGGGCCTACGAGCAGTACTTC.

The chain couples TRBV10-3 to TRBJ2-6; maybe TRBD2 (6 bases). The germline V gene has CDR1 ENHRY and CDR2 SYGVKD. Deletions cut 7 bases from V and 2 bases from J, with 18 bases between. The CDR3 contains 17 residues. In nucleotides, the CDR3 is TGTGCCATCACCAGCCCCGGGGGAAAGCCTGGGGCCAACGTCCTGACTTTC. It translates to CAITSPGGKPGANVLTF.

The chain uses TRBV12-5 and TRBJ2-5; D is possibly TRBD1 (5 bases). Trimming stripped 5 bases from V and 3 bases from J, with 13 bases between. This CDR3 contains 14 residues. CDR1 and CDR2 (germline): LGHNT, FRNRAP. The CDR3: CASGPPDKEETQYF. For the CDR3, the DNA is TGTGCTAGTGGTCCTCCGGACAAAGAAGAGACCCAGTACTTC.

The chain links TRBV13 to TRBJ2-1; 9 positions match TRBD1. V was pared by 4 bases and J by 1 base, with 8 bases of the junction left unmatched. Germline CDR1 and CDR2: PRHDT and FYEKMQ (reference sequence). CDR3 length equals 17 residues. CDR3 coding DNA: TGTGCCAGCAGCTCCAACCCGGGACAGGGTTCCTACAATGAGCAGTTCTTC. It is translated as CASSSNPGQGSYNEQFF.

The sample holds a few counts of this clone. The V gene is TRBV7-6, the J gene TRBJ2-5; D may be TRBD2 (5 bases). The CDR3 extends over 14 amino acids. The germline V gene has CDR1 SGHVS and CDR2 FNYEAQ. Deletions cut 9 bases from V and 5 bases from J, with 19 bases between. CDR3 sequence (DNA): TGTGCCAGTAGGACTCGACCCGGAAGGGAGACCCAGTACTTC. Encoded protein: CASRTRPGRETQYF.

This sequence joins TRBV2 and TRBJ2-1, with a possible D match to TRBD2 (5 bases). The germline V gene encodes CDR1 SNHLY and CDR2 FYNNEI. The CDR3 contains 13 residues. Trimming removed 7 bases from V and 9 bases from J, with 16 bases in between. CDR3 sequence reads: CASTVLFRGEQFF. CDR3 DNA sequence: TGTGCCAGCACGGTTCTCTTTCGGGGTGAGCAGTTCTTC.

The chain has TRBV11-1 and TRBJ2-7; TRBD2 aligns across 10 bases. CDR1 SGHAT and CDR2 FQDESV come from the germline V gene (reference sequence). J was trimmed by 3 bases and V by 0 bases; bases with no gene match: 2. This CDR3 spans 15 amino acids. CDR3 DNA: TGTGCCAGCAGCTTAGCGGCTAGCGGGAGCTACGAGCAGTACTTC. It translates to CASSLAASGSYEQYF.

The chain links TRBV18 to TRBJ1-4; no clear D gene. Looked up from germline, CDR1 is KGHSH and CDR2 is LQKENI. V was trimmed by 3 bases and J by 3 bases, leaving 2 bases between them. This CDR3 contains 12 residues. CDR3 sequence: CASSPPNEKLFF. For the CDR3, the DNA is TGTGCCAGCTCACCGCCTAATGAAAAACTGTTTTTT.

The CDR3 region is CASGGHQQETQYF. CDR3 nucleotide sequence: TGCGCCAGCGGGGGACACCAACAAGAGACCCAGTACTTC. The V call is TRBV10-2, the J call TRBJ2-5; D might be TRBD1 (6 bases). Germline CDR1 WSHSY, CDR2 SAAADI. V was pared by 8 bases and J by 2 bases, with 12 bases between. CDR3 length: 13 amino acids.

DNA of the CDR3: TGTGCCAGCAGTTACTCGTCCGGGACAACCAGGGGGACCCAGTACTTC. As protein: CASSYSSGTTRGTQYF. The chain is built from TRBV6-5 and TRBJ2-5; D might be TRBD1 (6 bases). Per germline, CDR1 MNHEY and CDR2 SVGAGI. This CDR3 has 16 residues. V lost 0 bases and J 7 bases, leaving 18 bases between the germline ends.

The V and J genes are TRBV15 and TRBJ1-1; D unclear. Germline values: CDR1 LNHNV, CDR2 YYDKDF (reference sequence). The CDR3 consists of 14 residues. V was cut by 0 bases and J by 3 bases, with 8 bases left in between. CDR3 nucleotide sequence: TGTGCCACCAGCAGAGAGCGATGGGACACTGAAGCTTTCTTT. This codes for CATSRERWDTEAFF.

Only one count was recorded for this clone. This chain uses TRBV11-3 with TRBJ1-2; D not resolved. V was clipped by 5 bases and J by 3 bases, with 10 bases between them. The CDR3 totals 13 residues. Germline V gene data show CDR1 as SGHNT and CDR2 as YENEEA. For the CDR3, the DNA is TGTGCCAGCAGCCCACGACGGGACTATGGCTACACCTTC. It specifies CASSPRRDYGYTF.

The CDR3 here is CAWSRDRGQETQYF. CDR3 nucleotide sequence: TGTGCCTGGAGCCGGGACAGGGGACAAGAGACCCAGTACTTC. The chain combines TRBV30 with TRBJ2-5; 10 bases match TRBD1. The V segment lost 3 bases and the J segment 2 bases; nucleotides outside the gene matches: 3. The CDR3 covers 14 residues. CDR1 is GTSNPN and CDR2 is SVGIG in the germline V gene (reference sequence).